These 30 T cell receptor beta chains were sequenced from one sample in a study of beta chain features in type 1 diabetes. Of the isolated RNA, all was reverse transcribed, and so the sequenced material was expressed TCRB transcripts. Sequenced by immunoSEQ multiplex PCR; TCRdb stores in-frame clones only, minus some. The sample includes 860,000 or so clones, 17% of them seen just once. Sequenced material: naive CD4+ T cells from blood. The receptors stem from a young woman in good health.

The chain joins TRBV4-3 to TRBJ2-5; no reliable D call. CDR1 and CDR2 (germline): LGHNA, YSLEER. Trimming took 0 bases from V and 7 from J, leaving 6 bases between them. The CDR3 runs to 12 residues. The CDR3 spells CASSQDRLTQYF. In nucleotides, the CDR3 is TGCGCCAGCAGCCAAGATCGTTTGACCCAGTACTTC.

This clone was seen more than once but under ten times. This chain uses TRBV19 with TRBJ2-7; D may be TRBD2 (5 bases). The V end lost 4 bases, the J end lost 2 bases, and 12 bases lay between the germline ends. Per germline, CDR1 LNHDA and CDR2 SQIVND (reference sequence). The CDR3 runs 14 residues. CDR3 sequence (DNA): TGTGCCAGTAGTAGAAAGACTAACACCTACGAGCAGTACTTC. Translation gives CASSRKTNTYEQYF.

This clone was picked up a small number of times. This chain uses TRBV10-1 with TRBJ2-5; 8 bases align to TRBD1. This CDR3 has 15 residues. V lost 9 bases and J lost 1; bases outside the gene matches: 10. CDR1 and CDR2 (germline): WNHNN, SYGVQD (reference sequence). CDR3 in amino acids: CASHSDRALQETQYF. CDR3 bases: TGCGCCAGTCACTCGGACAGGGCACTCCAAGAGACCCAGTACTTC.

The chain uses TRBV29-1 and TRBJ2-2; D might be TRBD2 (6 bases). The CDR3 loop spans 13 amino acids. V was shortened by 6 bases and J by 6 bases, with 14 bases between the two germline ends. Germline CDR1 reads SQVTM; CDR2 reads ANQGSEA. The CDR3 is CSVRGISSGELFF. The CDR3 region has the DNA TGCAGCGTACGCGGGATTTCTTCCGGGGAGCTGTTTTTT.

V gene TRBV28 combines with J gene TRBJ1-1; 7 bases are a match to TRBD1. The CDR3 runs to 17 residues. V was pared by 5 bases and J by 1 base, with 13 bases of the junction left unmatched. The germline V gene has CDR1 MDHEN and CDR2 SYDVKM. This CDR3 reads CASSRGTDKGWNTEAFF. As DNA, the CDR3 is TGTGCCAGCAGTAGGGGGACAGACAAGGGTTGGAACACTGAAGCTTTCTTT.

This clone was observed a handful of times. The chain recombines TRBV28 with TRBJ2-7, with 14 bases that match TRBD2. The length of the CDR3 is 15 residues. With 5 bases clipped from V and 7 bases from J, the junction kept 7 bases outside the gene matches. Germline values: CDR1 MDHEN, CDR2 SYDVKM. This chain's CDR3 is CASSTRTSGRSEQYF. In DNA form, the CDR3 reads TGTGCCAGCAGTACCCGGACTAGCGGGAGGAGTGAGCAGTACTTC.

The sample holds a few counts of this clone. This chain uses TRBV29-1 with TRBJ1-1; D is uncertain. Per the germline V gene, CDR1 is SQVTM and CDR2 is ANQGSEA. The CDR3 extends over 13 amino acids. V was trimmed by 4 bases and J by 5 bases, leaving 14 bases between them. The CDR3 DNA reads TGCAGCGTTGCGGGCCGGGCACGGACTGAAGCTTTCTTT. Its protein is CSVAGRARTEAFF.

The V call is TRBV2, the J call TRBJ2-2; D possibly corresponds to TRBD2 (5 bases). V was clipped by 7 bases and J by 5 bases, with 8 bases between them. The CDR3 has 12 residues. CDR1 is SNHLY, CDR2 FYNNEI, per germline. DNA for the CDR3: TGTGCCAGCACGCGAGGGACCGGGGAGCTGTTTTTT. It translates to CASTRGTGELFF.

The rearrangement links TRBV25-1 to TRBJ2-2; 10 positions match TRBD1. The CDR3 is 16 amino acids. With V trimmed by 8 bases and J by 5 bases, 11 bases remained unmatched. Per germline, CDR1 MGHDK and CDR2 SYGVNS. For the CDR3, the DNA is TGTGCCAGCCGCGATACGGGGACAGGGGAAACCGGGGAGCTGTTTTTT. Its protein is CASRDTGTGETGELFF. Using reference TRBV25-1 and TRBJ2-2 for the parts outside the CDR3, the full variable domain is EADIYQTPRYLVIGTGKKITLECSQTMGHDKMYWYQQDPGMELHLIHYSYGVNSTEKGDLSSESTVSRIRTEHFPLTLESARPSHTSQYLCASRDTGTGETGELFFGEGSRLTVL.

This clone was detected a few times. The CDR3 reads CASSLDLPEGAFF. Written as DNA, the CDR3 is TGTGCCAGCAGTCTTGACCTCCCTGAAGGAGCTTTCTTT. The chain couples TRBV28 to TRBJ1-1; D unresolved. Germline CDR1 reads MDHEN; CDR2 reads SYDVKM. CDR3 length: 13 residues. The V and J ends lost 5 bases and 10 bases respectively, with 17 bases between them.

This chain joins TRBV29-1 and TRBJ2-3; 7 nucleotides line up with TRBD1. The CDR3 contains 15 residues. Germline lookup yields CDR1 SQVTM and CDR2 ANQGSEA. J was trimmed by 2 bases and V by 1 base; bases with no gene match: 6. CDR3 sequence: CSVEGAGGITDTQYF. Written as DNA, the CDR3 is TGCAGCGTTGAAGGGGCAGGGGGAATCACAGATACGCAGTATTTT.

The J gene is TRBJ1-1, the V gene TRBV28, with 9 bases fitting TRBD1. The V and J ends lost 6 bases and 4 bases, in that order; junction bases with no gene match: 6. The CDR3 runs to 14 residues. CDR1 and CDR2 from the germline V gene are MDHEN and SYDVKM. CDR3 protein: CASRAGQGSTEAFF. CDR3 DNA: TGTGCCAGCAGAGCGGGACAGGGATCCACTGAAGCTTTCTTT.

This clone was picked up a small number of times. The rearrangement joins TRBV29-1 to TRBJ2-1; D may be TRBD2 (5 bases). CDR3 length: 10 amino acids. Germline values: CDR1 SQVTM, CDR2 ANQGSEA. Trimming removed 4 bases at V and 10 bases at J, with 8 bases between. DNA of the CDR3: TGCAGCGTTGGCTCGGGGGAGCAGTTCTTC. Translating it yields CSVGSGEQFF.

This clone has a handful of counts. J is TRBJ1-4 and V is TRBV5-4; 7 nucleotides align to TRBD1. Trimming removed 1 base from V and 7 bases from J; junction bases left unmatched: 4. CDR1 is SGHNT, CDR2 YYREEE, per germline (reference sequence). This CDR3 has 14 residues. The CDR3 region has the DNA TGTGCCAGCAGCTTGCAGGGGGGGAGTGAAAAACTGTTTTTT. Residues: CASSLQGGSEKLFF.

V is TRBV5-4 and J is TRBJ1-1; weak D call: TRBD1 (5 bases). Looked up from germline, CDR1 is SGHNT and CDR2 is YYREEE (reference sequence). V lost 5 bases to trimming and J lost 4 bases, with 18 bases between them. The CDR3 runs to 15 residues. The CDR3: CASSPGGRGITEAFF. The DNA for the CDR3 is TGTGCCAGCAGTCCTGGGGGTCGGGGGATCACTGAAGCTTTCTTT.

The chain couples TRBV4-3 to TRBJ1-2; no definite D call. Germline V gives CDR1 LGHNA, CDR2 YSLEER. V was clipped by 3 bases and J by 2 bases, with 4 bases between them. This CDR3 region has 12 residues. The CDR3 region has the DNA TGCGCCAGCAGCCAGTCGAACTATGGCTACACCTTC. Its translation: CASSQSNYGYTF.

Only a few counts were recorded for this clone. The V and J genes are TRBV2 and TRBJ2-7, with 14 bases identical to TRBD2. This CDR3 is built from 16 residues. From germline, CDR1 is SNHLY and CDR2 FYNNEI. The J segment lost 7 bases and the V segment lost 5 bases, leaving 10 bases of the junction unmatched. In DNA, the CDR3 is TGTGCCAGCAGTCTACTGGGACTAGCGGGAGAGGGGGAGCAGTACTTC. It is translated as CASSLLGLAGEGEQYF. Full variable domain (outside the CDR3, taken from reference TRBV2 and TRBJ2-7): EPEVTQTPSHQVTQMGQEVILRCVPISNHLYFYWYRQILGQKVEFLVSFYNNEISEKSEIFDDQFSVERPDGSNFTLKIRSTKLEDSAMYFCASSLLGLAGEGEQYFGPGTRLTVT.

V gene TRBV2 combines with J gene TRBJ2-1; unclear D gene. Germline CDR1 is SNHLY and CDR2 is FYNNEI. This CDR3 has 11 residues. With 4 bases removed from V and 10 bases from J, the gap between germline ends came to 8 bases. CDR3 sequence (DNA): TGTGCCAGCAGTGTTTTTGGAGAGCAGTTCTTC. Translating gives CASSVFGEQFF.

This clone occurred a few times. The V call is TRBV18, the J call TRBJ1-4, with D uncertain. Germline loops: CDR1 KGHSH, CDR2 LQKENI. The V gene lost 2 bases and the J gene lost 8 bases, with 15 bases spanning the gap. This CDR3 spans 15 amino acids. The CDR3 bases are TGTGCCAGCTCACCAGGCCCCGGGCCCCAGGAAAAACTGTTTTTT. Residues: CASSPGPGPQEKLFF. Supplemented by reference TRBV18 and TRBJ1-4, the full variable domain reads NAGVMQNPRHLVRRRGQEARLRCSPMKGHSHVYWYRQLPEEGLKFMVYLQKENIIDESGMPKERFSAEFPKEGPSILRIQQVVRGDSAAYFCASSPGPGPQEKLFFGSGTQLSVL.

This clone occurred once. This chain connects TRBV10-2 to TRBJ2-5; D is ambiguous. The V end was cut by 8 bases, the J end by 4 bases, with 8 bases between. Germline V CDR1 and CDR2: WSHSY, SAAADI. The CDR3 is made up of 11 amino acids. CDR3 sequence: CASSKLETQYF. The CDR3 nucleotides read TGCGCCAGCTCGAAGCTAGAGACCCAGTACTTC.

This clone has just a few counts. V usage is TRBV9 and J usage is TRBJ2-1; D uncertain. Trimming removed 0 bases from V and 10 bases from J, with 5 bases in between. CDR1 is SGDLS and CDR2 is YYNGEE in the germline V gene. CDR3 size: 11 residues. CDR3 protein: CASSVEGEQFF. In nucleotides, the CDR3 is TGTGCCAGCAGCGTAGAAGGGGAGCAGTTCTTC.

This clone was seen a handful of times. The rearrangement uses TRBV15 and TRBJ2-1; 8 positions match TRBD2. V shed 4 bases and J 15 bases; nucleotides not matched to a gene: 8. The CDR3 is 12 residues long. The germline CDR1 and CDR2 sequences are LNHNV and YYDKDF (reference sequence). The CDR3 region is CATSKNQREWFF. The DNA of the CDR3 is TGTGCCACCAGCAAGAACCAGCGGGAGTGGTTCTTC.

Only a few counts were recorded for this clone. The CDR3 region is CASSDALGTDTQYF. The CDR3 coding sequence is TGCGCCAGCTCCGACGCCCTTGGCACAGATACGCAGTATTTT. The chain carries TRBV5-1 and TRBJ2-3, with D hard to call. The CDR3 consists of 14 residues. CDR1 and CDR2 (germline): SGHRS, YFSETQ. The V end was cut by 7 bases, the J end by 1 base, with 13 bases between. Filled out from reference TRBV5-1 and TRBJ2-3, the complete variable domain reads KAGVTQTPRYLIKTRGQQVTLSCSPISGHRSVSWYQQTPGQGLQFLFEYFSETQRNKGNFPGRFSGRQFSNSRSEMNVSTLELGDSALYLCASSDALGTDTQYFGPGTRLTVL.

This chain joins TRBV27 and TRBJ1-5; D might be TRBD1 (5 bases). Germline V gene sequence: CDR1 MNHEY, CDR2 SMNVEV (reference sequence). The CDR3 sequence is 14 residues long. V lost 5 bases to trimming and J lost 6 bases, with 14 bases between them. CDR3 bases: TGTGCCAGCAGTCCAACATTCGGGGGTCAGCCCCAGCATTTT. This codes for CASSPTFGGQPQHF.

A note on this clone: Its ends do not fully match the called genes, so a read error is possible. This chain uses TRBV7-7 with TRBJ2-3; D unresolved. The CDR3 has 15 amino acids. The germline V gene has CDR1 SSHAT and CDR2 FNYEAQ (reference sequence). CDR3 nucleotide sequence: TGTGCTAGCAGCTTAGGCGGCAGTGGCACAGATACGCAGTATTTT. As protein: CASSLGGSGTDTQYF.

This sequence joins TRBV6-1 and TRBJ1-2, with unresolved D. Germline V CDR1 and CDR2: MNHNS, SASEGT. Trimming removed 6 bases from V and 2 bases from J, with 7 bases in between. The CDR3 contains 12 residues. CDR3 residues: CASRPQNYGYTF. CDR3 DNA: TGTGCCAGCAGACCACAAAACTATGGCTACACCTTC.

The table lists this clone with a few counts. The V call is TRBV14, the J call TRBJ2-5; D perhaps matches TRBD1 (5 bases). The end of the DNA aligns better with TRBJ2-7, so the J call may be wrong. Germline CDR1 reads SGHDN; CDR2 reads FVKESK. CDR3 length: 14 residues. CDR3 loop: CASSRMTDSYEQYF. Here the CDR3 DNA reads TGTGCCAGCAGCAGAATGACAGATTCCTACGAGCAGTACTTC.

This rearrangement joins TRBV18 to TRBJ1-4; D uncertain. The CDR3 sequence is 14 residues long. The V gene's germline CDR1 is KGHSH and CDR2 LQKENI. Trimming shortened V by 2 bases and J by 1 base, and 5 bases separated the two germline ends. The DNA for the CDR3 is TGTGCCAGCTCACCAGTAGAAACTAATGAAAAACTGTTTTTT. It codes for CASSPVETNEKLFF.

This clone was observed a handful of times. The V gene is TRBV5-4, the J gene TRBJ1-1, with unresolved D. CDR1 and CDR2 from the germline V gene are SGHNT and YYREEE (reference sequence). The CDR3 totals 13 residues. Trimming removed 3 bases at V and 3 bases at J, with 9 bases between. The CDR3 bases are TGTGCCAGCAGCTCGGCGGGTTACACTGAAGCTTTCTTT. Its protein product is CASSSAGYTEAFF. Looking up the rest from reference TRBV5-4 and TRBJ1-1 gives the full variable domain: ETGVTQSPTHLIKTRGQQVTLRCSSQSGHNTVSWYQQALGQGPQFIFQYYREEENGRGNFPPRFSGLQFPNYSSELNVNALELDDSALYLCASSSAGYTEAFFGQGTRLTVV.

The chain links TRBV6-1 to TRBJ1-3; possibly TRBD1 for D (5 bases). The CDR3 runs to 13 residues. Germline V gene data show CDR1 as MNHNS and CDR2 as SASEGT. V was cut by 10 bases and J by 0 bases, with 10 bases left in between. CDR3 nucleotide sequence: TGTGCCACAAGACAGTCCTCTGGAAACACCATATATTTT. The encoded protein is CATRQSSGNTIYF.